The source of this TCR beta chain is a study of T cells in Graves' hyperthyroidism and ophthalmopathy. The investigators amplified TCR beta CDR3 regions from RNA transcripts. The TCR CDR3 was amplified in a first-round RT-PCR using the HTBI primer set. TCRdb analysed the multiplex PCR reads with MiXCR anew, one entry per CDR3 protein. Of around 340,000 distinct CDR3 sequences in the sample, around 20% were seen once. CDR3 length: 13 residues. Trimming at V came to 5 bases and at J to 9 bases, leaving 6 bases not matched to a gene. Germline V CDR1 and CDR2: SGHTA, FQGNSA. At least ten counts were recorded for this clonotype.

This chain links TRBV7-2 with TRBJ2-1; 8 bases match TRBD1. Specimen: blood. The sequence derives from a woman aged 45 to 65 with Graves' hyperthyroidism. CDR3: CASSRGQGTEQFF. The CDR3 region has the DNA TGTGCCAGCAGCAGAGGACAGGGTACTGAGCAGTTCTTC. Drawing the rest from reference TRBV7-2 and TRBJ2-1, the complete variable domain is GAGVSQSPSNKVTEKGKDVELRCDPISGHTALYWYRQSLGQGLEFLIYFQGNSAPDKSGLPSDRFSAERTGGSVSTLTIQRTQQEDSAVYLCASSRGQGTEQFFGPGTRLTVL.